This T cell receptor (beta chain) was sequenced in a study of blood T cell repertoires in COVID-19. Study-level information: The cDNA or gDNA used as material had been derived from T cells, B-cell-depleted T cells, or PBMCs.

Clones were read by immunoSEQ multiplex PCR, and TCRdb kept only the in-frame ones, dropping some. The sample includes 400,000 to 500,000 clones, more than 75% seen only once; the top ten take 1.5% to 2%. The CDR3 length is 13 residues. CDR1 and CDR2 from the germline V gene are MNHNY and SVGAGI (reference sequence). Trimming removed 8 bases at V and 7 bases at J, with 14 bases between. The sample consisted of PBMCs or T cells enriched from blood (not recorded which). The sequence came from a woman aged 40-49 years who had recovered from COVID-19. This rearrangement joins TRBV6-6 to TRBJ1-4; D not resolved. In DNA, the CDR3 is TGTGCCAGCCGAAGTCCGGCGGGTGAAAAACTGTTTTTT. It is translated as CASRSPAGEKLFF.